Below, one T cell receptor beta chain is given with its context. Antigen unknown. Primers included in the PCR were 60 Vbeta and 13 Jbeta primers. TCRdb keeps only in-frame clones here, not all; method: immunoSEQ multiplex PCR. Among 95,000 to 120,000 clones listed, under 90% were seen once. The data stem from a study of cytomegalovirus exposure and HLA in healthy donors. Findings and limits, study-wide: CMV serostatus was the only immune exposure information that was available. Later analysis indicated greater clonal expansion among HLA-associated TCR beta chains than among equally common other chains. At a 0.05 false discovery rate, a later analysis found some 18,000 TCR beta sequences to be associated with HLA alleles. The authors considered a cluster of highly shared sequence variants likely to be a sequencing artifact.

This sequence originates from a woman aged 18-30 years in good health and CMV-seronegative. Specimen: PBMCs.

CDR3 loop: CASSPQQGFTGELFF. CDR3 DNA: TGCGCCAGCAGCCCACAACAGGGATTTACCGGGGAGCTGTTTTTT. The V and J genes are TRBV5-1 and TRBJ2-2; D possibly corresponds to TRBD1 (6 bases). Germline lookup yields CDR1 SGHRS and CDR2 YFSETQ. V lost 4 bases, J lost 5 bases, and 15 bases lay in between. The CDR3 contains 15 residues. The whole variable domain, remainder taken from reference TRBV5-1 and TRBJ2-2, is KAGVTQTPRYLIKTRGQQVTLSCSPISGHRSVSWYQQTPGQGLQFLFEYFSETQRNKGNFPGRFSGRQFSNSRSEMNVSTLELGDSALYLCASSPQQGFTGELFFGEGSRLTVL.